What follows are 25 T cell receptor beta chains derived from one specimen sequenced in a study of blood T cell repertoires in COVID-19. Libraries were prepared by immunoSEQ multiplex PCR; TCRdb keeps only in-frame clonotypes and omits some of them. The sample holds under 350,000 clones, roughly 90% seen once. The source material was PBMCs or T cells enriched from blood (not recorded which). The receptor set was obtained from a man in his 60s who had recovered from COVID-19.

V and J are TRBV19 and TRBJ1-2; 8 positions match TRBD1. The V gene end was trimmed by 10 bases and the J gene end by 3 bases; junction bases not matched to a gene: 10. The CDR3 consists of 14 residues. Germline loops: CDR1 LNHDA, CDR2 SQIVND (reference sequence). DNA of the CDR3: TGTGCCACCAGATCCGGACAGGGCTACTATGGCTACACCTTC. This encodes CATRSGQGYYGYTF. Supplemented by reference TRBV19 and TRBJ1-2, the full variable domain reads DGGITQSPKYLFRKEGQNVTLSCEQNLNHDAMYWYRQDPGQGLRLIYYSQIVNDFQKGDIAEGYSVSREKKESFPLTVTSAQKNPTAFYLCATRSGQGYYGYTFGSGTRLTVV.

This clone was seen only a few times. The chain employs TRBV6-6 and TRBJ2-1, with a weak D call TRBD1 (5 bases). CDR3 length equals 12 residues. V shed 4 bases and J shed 7 bases, with 8 bases lying between them. Germline CDR1 and CDR2: MNHNY and SVGAGI (reference sequence). CDR3 loop: CASSSTANEQFF. The CDR3 nucleotides read TGTGCCAGCAGTTCGACAGCAAATGAGCAGTTCTTC.

The count of this clone is one. The rearrangement joins TRBV18 to TRBJ1-1; D ambiguous. Trimming removed 3 bases from V and 2 bases from J, with 13 bases in between. The CDR3 has 15 residues. In germline, CDR1 is KGHSH, CDR2 LQKENI. The CDR3 is CASSPSRHLNTEAFF. The CDR3 DNA reads as TGTGCCAGCTCACCCTCGCGGCATCTCAACACTGAAGCTTTCTTT. Variable domain in full (rest from reference TRBV18 and TRBJ1-1): NAGVMQNPRHLVRRRGQEARLRCSPMKGHSHVYWYRQLPEEGLKFMVYLQKENIIDESGMPKERFSAEFPKEGPSILRIQQVVRGDSAAYFCASSPSRHLNTEAFFGQGTRLTVV.

The chain uses TRBV19 and TRBJ1-4, with D possibly being TRBD1 (6 bases). This CDR3 region has 11 residues. Between the trimmed V and J ends, which lost 5 bases and 8 bases, there was a span of 6 bases. Germline-derived CDR1 and CDR2 are LNHDA and SQIVND (reference sequence). The CDR3 is CASSQGEKLFF. As DNA, the CDR3 is TGTGCCAGTAGTCAGGGGGAAAAACTGTTTTTT.

The chain employs TRBV5-1 and TRBJ2-3; maybe TRBD2 (5 bases). The CDR3 runs 15 residues. Germline V gene data show CDR1 as SGHRS and CDR2 as YFSETQ. Trimming pared 1 base from V and 4 bases from J, leaving 13 bases between. Written as DNA, the CDR3 is TGCGCCAGCAGCTTGTGGGCGGGTTCCGCAGATACGCAGTATTTT. Its translation: CASSLWAGSADTQYF.

The J gene is TRBJ1-3, the V gene TRBV19; TRBD1 aligns across 8 bases. V shed 6 bases, J shed 3 bases, and the junction held 4 bases outside the gene matches. Per germline, CDR1 LNHDA and CDR2 SQIVND (reference sequence). This CDR3 is 14 amino acids long. The CDR3 DNA reads as TGTGCCAGTAGCGGACAGGGTAATGGAAACACCATATATTTT. Translating it yields CASSGQGNGNTIYF.

The chain joins TRBV7-9 to TRBJ1-3; 8 positions agree with TRBD1. Looked up from germline, CDR1 is SEHNR and CDR2 is FQNEAQ (reference sequence). The V gene end was trimmed by 4 bases and the J gene end by 2 bases; junction bases not matched to a gene: 4. The CDR3 extends over 15 amino acids. In DNA form, the CDR3 reads TGTGCCAGCAGCTCAGGGACAGGAGCTGGAAACACCATATATTTT. It codes for CASSSGTGAGNTIYF.

The chain couples TRBV9 to TRBJ1-2, with a tentative D call TRBD1 (5 bases). Germline loops: CDR1 SGDLS, CDR2 YYNGEE. CDR3 length: 16 amino acids. V was clipped by 4 bases and J by 0 bases, with 16 bases between them. The CDR3 DNA reads TGTGCCAGCAGCCCAAAGCCGGGACTAGCTAACTATGGCTACACCTTC. Protein sequence: CASSPKPGLANYGYTF.

The V gene is TRBV6-5, the J gene TRBJ1-4, with D unresolved. CDR1 and CDR2 (germline): MNHEY, SVGAGI. V was pared by 0 bases and J by 5 bases, with 10 bases between. CDR3 size: 15 residues. CDR3: CASSYSNRRNEKLFF. The CDR3 DNA reads TGTGCCAGCAGTTACTCGAACAGAAGGAATGAAAAACTGTTTTTT.

The chain links TRBV19 to TRBJ2-7; TRBD1 matches 9 bases. Germline loops: CDR1 LNHDA, CDR2 SQIVND (reference sequence). The J segment lost 2 bases and the V segment lost 9 bases, leaving 8 bases of the junction unmatched. The CDR3 covers 14 residues. The CDR3 region has the DNA TGTGCCAGCCAAAGGGGGACAGGGACCTACGAGCAGTACTTC. Its protein product is CASQRGTGTYEQYF. The variable domain in full, with the rest retrieved from reference TRBV19 and TRBJ2-7, is DGGITQSPKYLFRKEGQNVTLSCEQNLNHDAMYWYRQDPGQGLRLIYYSQIVNDFQKGDIAEGYSVSREKKESFPLTVTSAQKNPTAFYLCASQRGTGTYEQYFGPGTRLTVT.

In this sample, this clone turned up once. This chain uses TRBV7-6 with TRBJ2-1, with D maybe TRBD2 (5 bases). Per germline, CDR1 SGHVS and CDR2 FNYEAQ. This CDR3 has 15 amino acids. Trimming shortened V by 3 bases and J by 0 bases, and 9 bases separated the two germline ends. The CDR3 sequence: CASSFLASSYNEQFF. In DNA form, the CDR3 reads TGTGCCAGCAGCTTCCTAGCCAGCTCCTACAATGAGCAGTTCTTC.

This clone was detected only once. The chain employs TRBV30 and TRBJ2-3; 9 bases map to TRBD2. CDR3 length: 16 amino acids. From germline, CDR1 is GTSNPN and CDR2 SVGIG (reference sequence). Germline trimming cut 0 bases from V and 3 bases from J; bases unmatched to any gene: 7. The CDR3 nucleotides are TGTGCCTGGAGTGTACTTAGCGGGAGAGTAACAGATACGCAGTATTTT. Translation: CAWSVLSGRVTDTQYF.

The chain employs TRBV7-9 and TRBJ2-3; 8 positions agree with TRBD2. The ends lost 5 bases at V and 0 bases at J; junction bases unmatched: 7. Germline values: CDR1 SEHNR, CDR2 FQNEAQ (reference sequence). This CDR3 is built from 16 residues. The CDR3 coding sequence is TGTGCCAGCAGCCCAGACCGACTAGCGAGCACAGATACGCAGTATTTT. Encoded protein: CASSPDRLASTDTQYF.

This sequence joins TRBV5-8 and TRBJ1-2, with D uncertain. Trimming cost V 1 base and J 1 base, with 11 bases left between them. This CDR3 has 15 residues. Germline loops: CDR1 SGHTS, CDR2 YDEGEE. Here the CDR3 reads CASSLSGGNNYGYTF. The CDR3 region has the DNA TGTGCCAGCAGCTTGTCGGGAGGCAATAACTATGGCTACACCTTC.

The rearrangement joins TRBV11-2 to TRBJ2-1, with D possibly being TRBD1 (5 bases). The CDR3 has 16 residues. From germline, CDR1 is SGHAT and CDR2 FQNNGV. V gave up 5 bases and J gave up 2 bases, with 16 bases separating them. CDR3 loop: CASSPPGQGTYNEQFF. In DNA form, the CDR3 reads TGTGCCAGCAGCCCGCCTGGGCAGGGAACCTACAATGAGCAGTTCTTC.

V gene TRBV7-9 combines with J gene TRBJ1-1; 11 nucleotides agree with TRBD1. CDR1 is SEHNR and CDR2 is FQNEAQ in the germline V gene (reference sequence). The V segment lost 4 bases and the J segment 5 bases; nucleotides outside the gene matches: 6. This CDR3 is built from 15 residues. The CDR3 nucleotides read TGTGCCAGCAGCTCCGGCGGGACAGGGGGAACTGAAGCTTTCTTT. The encoded protein is CASSSGGTGGTEAFF.

The chain joins TRBV7-6 to TRBJ1-5, with D hard to call. V shed 3 bases and J shed 9 bases, with 9 bases lying between them. The CDR3 has 12 amino acids. Germline CDR1 is SGHVS and CDR2 is FNYEAQ. In DNA form, the CDR3 reads TGTGCCAGCAGCTTCGGAAGAGGGCCCCAGCATTTT. This codes for CASSFGRGPQHF.

This chain joins TRBV12-5 and TRBJ2-1; 12 bases are shared with TRBD2. This CDR3 contains 17 residues. V was pared by 6 bases and J by 7 bases, with 13 bases of the junction left unmatched. Germline lookup yields CDR1 LGHNT and CDR2 FRNRAP. The CDR3: CASGFRTSGKGVNEQFF. The CDR3 coding sequence is TGTGCTAGTGGCTTCCGGACTAGCGGGAAGGGGGTAAATGAGCAGTTCTTC. Variable domain in full (rest from reference TRBV12-5 and TRBJ2-1): DARVTQTPRHKVTEMGQEVTMRCQPILGHNTVFWYRQTMMQGLELLAYFRNRAPLDDSGMPKDRFSAEMPDATLATLKIQPSEPRDSAVYFCASGFRTSGKGVNEQFFGPGTRLTVL.

This clone was seen once. The rearrangement joins TRBV3-1 (or the pseudogene TRBV3-2) to TRBJ1-1; D is uncertain. With 1 base removed from V and 8 bases from J, the gap between germline ends came to 11 bases. The CDR3 runs to 13 residues. CDR1 LGHDT and CDR2 YNNKEL come from the germline V gene (reference sequence). The CDR3 reads CASSQGARQEAFF. The CDR3 nucleotides are TGTGCCAGCAGCCAAGGCGCTCGTCAAGAAGCTTTCTTT.

The J gene is TRBJ1-5, the V gene TRBV6-5, with D uncertain. Germline V gene lookup returns CDR1 MNHEY and CDR2 SVGAGI. Trimming removed 7 bases from V and 0 bases from J, with 13 bases in between. CDR3 length: 15 amino acids. The CDR3 nucleotides read TGTGCCAGCATGAGGGCCCCGAATAGCAATCAGCCCCAGCATTTT. This codes for CASMRAPNSNQPQHF.

The J gene is TRBJ1-2, the V gene TRBV30, with D tentatively TRBD1 (5 bases). The CDR3 runs 14 residues. The V gene's germline CDR1 is GTSNPN and CDR2 SVGIG (reference sequence). With 2 bases removed from V and 3 bases from J, the gap between germline ends came to 13 bases. CDR3 loop: CAWSLLGRDYGYTF. In nucleotides, the CDR3 is TGTGCCTGGAGTCTATTGGGCAGGGACTATGGCTACACCTTC.

The V and J genes are TRBV2 and TRBJ1-2, with D possibly TRBD1 on 5 matching bases. The V and J ends lost 7 bases and 6 bases respectively, with 9 bases between them. The CDR3 is 11 amino acids. CDR1 SNHLY and CDR2 FYNNEI come from the germline V gene. The CDR3 is CASNGGDGYTF. CDR3 nucleotide sequence: TGTGCCAGCAATGGGGGGGATGGCTACACCTTC.

This chain links TRBV2 with TRBJ1-2; D remains ambiguous. The V end lost 1 base, the J end lost 4 bases, and 13 bases lay between the germline ends. Germline V gives CDR1 SNHLY, CDR2 FYNNEI. The CDR3 covers 15 residues. The CDR3 nucleotides are TGTGCCAGCAGTGAAGAAGTGGCATCCTCCTATGGCTACACCTTC. Translation: CASSEEVASSYGYTF.

This clone was seen only once. The chain links TRBV12-3 or TRBV12-4 to TRBJ2-7; weak D call: TRBD1 (5 bases). CDR3 length equals 12 residues. Trimming removed 5 bases at V and 6 bases at J, with 11 bases between. The CDR3 DNA is TGTGCCAGCAGTCTTGGGGCTGGCGAGCAGTACTTC. This sequence encodes CASSLGAGEQYF.

Details on this clone: Other DNA sequences from this sample encode an identical CDR3 as well. CDR3 residues: CASSRTANTEAFF. The CDR3 DNA is TGTGCCAGTAGCAGGACAGCAAACACTGAAGCTTTCTTT. The chain couples TRBV19 to TRBJ1-1; tentatively, D is TRBD1 (6 bases). The CDR3 runs 13 residues. The germline V and J ends were trimmed by 6 bases and 2 bases, with 10 bases remaining between them. Germline CDR1 and CDR2: LNHDA and SQIVND (reference sequence).